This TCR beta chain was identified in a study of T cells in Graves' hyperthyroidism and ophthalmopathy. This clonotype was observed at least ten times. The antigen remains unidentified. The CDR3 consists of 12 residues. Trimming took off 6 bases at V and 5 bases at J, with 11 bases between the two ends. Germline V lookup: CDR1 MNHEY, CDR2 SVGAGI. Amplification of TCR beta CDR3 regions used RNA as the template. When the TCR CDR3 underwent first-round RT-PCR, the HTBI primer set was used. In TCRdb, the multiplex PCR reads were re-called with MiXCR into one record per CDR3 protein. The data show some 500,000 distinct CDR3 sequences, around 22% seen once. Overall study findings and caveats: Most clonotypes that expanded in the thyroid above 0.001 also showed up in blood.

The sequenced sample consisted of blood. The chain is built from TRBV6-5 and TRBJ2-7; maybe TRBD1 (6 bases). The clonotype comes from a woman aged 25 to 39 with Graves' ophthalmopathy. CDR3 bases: TGTGCCAGCAGCCAGGGGTACGACGAGCAGTACTTC. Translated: CASSQGYDEQYF.